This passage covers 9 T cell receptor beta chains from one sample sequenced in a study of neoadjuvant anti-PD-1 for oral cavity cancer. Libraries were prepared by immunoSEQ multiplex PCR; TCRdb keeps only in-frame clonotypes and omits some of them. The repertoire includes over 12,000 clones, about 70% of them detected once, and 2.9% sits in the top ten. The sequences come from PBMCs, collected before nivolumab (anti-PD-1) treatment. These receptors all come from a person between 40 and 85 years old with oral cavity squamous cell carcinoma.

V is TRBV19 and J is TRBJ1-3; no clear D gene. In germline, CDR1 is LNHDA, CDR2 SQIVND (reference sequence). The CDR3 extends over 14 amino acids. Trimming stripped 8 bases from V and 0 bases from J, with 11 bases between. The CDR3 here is CASSPQSSGNTIYF. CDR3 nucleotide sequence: TGTGCCAGTTCCCCGCAGAGCTCTGGAAACACCATATATTTT.

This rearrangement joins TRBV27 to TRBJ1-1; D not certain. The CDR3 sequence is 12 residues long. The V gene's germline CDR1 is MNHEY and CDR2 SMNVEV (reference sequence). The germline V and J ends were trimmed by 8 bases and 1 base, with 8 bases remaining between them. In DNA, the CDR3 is TGTGCCAGCGGTCGGCCGAACACTGAAGCTTTCTTT. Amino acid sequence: CASGRPNTEAFF.

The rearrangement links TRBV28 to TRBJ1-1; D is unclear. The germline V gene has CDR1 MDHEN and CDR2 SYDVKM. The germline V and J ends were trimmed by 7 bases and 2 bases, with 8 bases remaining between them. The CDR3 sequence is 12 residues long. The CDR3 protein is CASITRNTEAFF. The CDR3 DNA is TGTGCCAGCATTACACGTAACACTGAAGCTTTCTTT.

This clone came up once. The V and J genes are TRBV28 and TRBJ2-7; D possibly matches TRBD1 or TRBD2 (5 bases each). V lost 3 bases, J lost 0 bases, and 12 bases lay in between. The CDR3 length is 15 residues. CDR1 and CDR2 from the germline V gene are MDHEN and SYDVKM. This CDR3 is CASSLGDLNSYEQYF. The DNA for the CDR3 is TGTGCCAGCAGTTTGGGGGATCTTAACTCCTACGAGCAGTACTTC. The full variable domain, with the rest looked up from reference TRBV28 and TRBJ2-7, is DVKVTQSSRYLVKRTGEKVFLECVQDMDHENMFWYRQDPGLGLRLIYFSYDVKMKEKGDIPEGYSVSREKKERFSLILESASTNQTSMYLCASSLGDLNSYEQYFGPGTRLTVT.

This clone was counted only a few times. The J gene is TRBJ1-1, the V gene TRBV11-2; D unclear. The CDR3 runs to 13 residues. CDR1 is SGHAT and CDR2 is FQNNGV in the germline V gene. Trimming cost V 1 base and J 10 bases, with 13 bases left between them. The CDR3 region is CASSLVLSDGAFF. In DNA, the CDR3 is TGTGCCAGCAGCTTAGTCTTGAGCGATGGAGCTTTCTTT.

The CDR3 region has the DNA TGCAGCGTTTCTACTAGCAGAAGCTACAATGAGCAGTTCTTC. It translates to CSVSTSRSYNEQFF. V and J are TRBV29-1 and TRBJ2-1; weak D call: TRBD2 (6 bases). Germline CDR1 SQVTM, CDR2 ANQGSEA. The CDR3 runs to 14 residues. Trimming cost V 5 bases and J 3 bases, with 14 bases left between them.

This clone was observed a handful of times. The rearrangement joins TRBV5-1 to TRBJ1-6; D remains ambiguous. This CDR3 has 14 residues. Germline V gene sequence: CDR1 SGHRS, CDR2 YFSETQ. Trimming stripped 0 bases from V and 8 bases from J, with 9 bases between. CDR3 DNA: TGCGCCAGCAGCTTGGTCCACTCGGATTCACCCCTCCACTTT. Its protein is CASSLVHSDSPLHF.

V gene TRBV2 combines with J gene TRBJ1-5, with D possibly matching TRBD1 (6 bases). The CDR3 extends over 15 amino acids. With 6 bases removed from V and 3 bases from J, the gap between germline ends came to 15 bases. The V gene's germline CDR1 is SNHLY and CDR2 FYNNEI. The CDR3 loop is CASRPGVGDNQPQHF. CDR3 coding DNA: TGTGCCAGCAGGCCAGGGGTAGGTGACAATCAGCCCCAGCATTTT. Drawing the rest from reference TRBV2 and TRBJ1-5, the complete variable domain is EPEVTQTPSHQVTQMGQEVILRCVPISNHLYFYWYRQILGQKVEFLVSFYNNEISEKSEIFDDQFSVERPDGSNFTLKIRSTKLEDSAMYFCASRPGVGDNQPQHFGDGTRLSIL.

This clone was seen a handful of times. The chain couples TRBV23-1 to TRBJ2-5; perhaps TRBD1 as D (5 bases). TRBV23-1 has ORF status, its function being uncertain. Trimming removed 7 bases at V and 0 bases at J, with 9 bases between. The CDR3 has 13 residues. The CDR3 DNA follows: TGCGCCAGCACCCAGACAGACCAAGAGACCCAGTACTTC. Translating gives CASTQTDQETQYF.